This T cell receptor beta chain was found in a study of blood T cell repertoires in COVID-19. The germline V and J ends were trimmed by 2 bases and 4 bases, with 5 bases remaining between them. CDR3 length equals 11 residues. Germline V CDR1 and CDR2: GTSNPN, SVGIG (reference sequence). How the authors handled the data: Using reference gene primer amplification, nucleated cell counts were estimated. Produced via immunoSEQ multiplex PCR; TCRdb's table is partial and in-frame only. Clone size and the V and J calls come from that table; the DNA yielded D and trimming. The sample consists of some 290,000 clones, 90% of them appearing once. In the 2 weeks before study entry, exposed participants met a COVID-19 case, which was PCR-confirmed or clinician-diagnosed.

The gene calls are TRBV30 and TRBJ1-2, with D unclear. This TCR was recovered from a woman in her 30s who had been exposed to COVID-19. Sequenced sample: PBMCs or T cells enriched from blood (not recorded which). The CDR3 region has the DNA TGTGCCTGGAGTTTTAGCTATGGCTACACCTTC. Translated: CAWSFSYGYTF.